The sequence of this TCR beta chain was determined in a study of blood T cell repertoires in COVID-19. Overall study context: COVID-19 samples from acute and convalescent phases originated in the United States, Italy and Spain. In each case, the material was cDNA or gDNA derived from T cells, B-cell-depleted T cells, or PBMCs.

Authors' methods: Amplification with reference gene primers provided the estimates of nucleated cell counts. Using immunoSEQ multiplex PCR, the repertoire was profiled, and TCRdb retains in-frame clones only, with some absent. The DNA was the basis for D and trimming; V, J and clone size are from that table. Of nearly 50,000 clones in the sample, approximately 85% are singletons; the top ten hold over 12%. The CDR3 loop spans 15 amino acids. With V trimmed by 5 bases and J by 3 bases, 3 bases remained unmatched. CDR1 is MRHNA, CDR2 SNTAGT, per germline. The receptor comes from a human donor in a cohort sampled during active COVID-19. The sequenced material came from peripheral blood. The chain recombines TRBV6-4 with TRBJ2-3; 12 bases are a match to TRBD2. The CDR3 nucleotides are TGTGCCAGCAGTTTACTAGCGGGAGGAACAGATACGCAGTATTTT. It specifies CASSLLAGGTDTQYF.